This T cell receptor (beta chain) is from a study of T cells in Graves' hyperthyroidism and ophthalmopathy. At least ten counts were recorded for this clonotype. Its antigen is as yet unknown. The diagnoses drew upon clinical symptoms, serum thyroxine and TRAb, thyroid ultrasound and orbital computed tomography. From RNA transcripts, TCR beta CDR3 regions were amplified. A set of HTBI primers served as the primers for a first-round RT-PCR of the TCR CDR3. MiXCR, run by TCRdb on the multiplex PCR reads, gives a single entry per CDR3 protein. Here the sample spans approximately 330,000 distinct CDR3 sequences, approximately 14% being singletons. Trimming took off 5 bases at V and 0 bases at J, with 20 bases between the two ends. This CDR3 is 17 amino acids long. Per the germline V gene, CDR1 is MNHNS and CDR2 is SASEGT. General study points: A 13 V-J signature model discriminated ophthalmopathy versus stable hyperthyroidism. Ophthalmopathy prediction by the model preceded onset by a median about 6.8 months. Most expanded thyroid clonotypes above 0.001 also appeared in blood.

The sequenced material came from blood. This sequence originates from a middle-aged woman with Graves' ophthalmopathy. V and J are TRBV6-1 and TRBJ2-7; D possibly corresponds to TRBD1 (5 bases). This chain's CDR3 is CASSPPNSRVVSYEQYF. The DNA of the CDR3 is TGTGCCAGCAGTCCGCCTAACAGCAGGGTCGTCTCCTACGAGCAGTACTTC.